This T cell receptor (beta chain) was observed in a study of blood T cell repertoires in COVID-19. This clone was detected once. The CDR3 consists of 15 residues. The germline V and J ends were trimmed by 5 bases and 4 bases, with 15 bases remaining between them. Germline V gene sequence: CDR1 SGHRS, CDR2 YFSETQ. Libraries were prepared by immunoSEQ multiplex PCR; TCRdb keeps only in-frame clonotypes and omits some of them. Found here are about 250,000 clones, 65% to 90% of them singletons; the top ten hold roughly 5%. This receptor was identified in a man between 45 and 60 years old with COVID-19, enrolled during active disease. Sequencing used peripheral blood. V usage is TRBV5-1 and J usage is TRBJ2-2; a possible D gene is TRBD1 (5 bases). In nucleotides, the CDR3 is TGCGCCAGCAGTCCTGACCCCCAGGGCACCGGGGAGCTGTTTTTT. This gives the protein CASSPDPQGTGELFF.